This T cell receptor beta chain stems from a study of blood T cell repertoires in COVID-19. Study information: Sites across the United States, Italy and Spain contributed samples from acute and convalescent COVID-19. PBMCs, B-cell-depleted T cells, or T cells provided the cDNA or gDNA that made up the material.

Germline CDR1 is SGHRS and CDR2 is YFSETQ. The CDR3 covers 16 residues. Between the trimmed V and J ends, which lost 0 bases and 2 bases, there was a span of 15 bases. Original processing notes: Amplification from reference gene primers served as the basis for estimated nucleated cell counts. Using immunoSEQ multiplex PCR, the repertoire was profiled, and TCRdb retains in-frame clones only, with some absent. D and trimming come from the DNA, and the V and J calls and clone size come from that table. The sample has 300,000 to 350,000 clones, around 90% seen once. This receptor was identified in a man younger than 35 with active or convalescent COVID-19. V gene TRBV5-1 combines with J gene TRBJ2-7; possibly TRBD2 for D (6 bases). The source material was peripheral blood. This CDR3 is CASSLDASGLTYEQYF. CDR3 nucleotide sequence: TGCGCCAGCAGCTTGGACGCCAGCGGACTAACCTACGAGCAGTACTTC.